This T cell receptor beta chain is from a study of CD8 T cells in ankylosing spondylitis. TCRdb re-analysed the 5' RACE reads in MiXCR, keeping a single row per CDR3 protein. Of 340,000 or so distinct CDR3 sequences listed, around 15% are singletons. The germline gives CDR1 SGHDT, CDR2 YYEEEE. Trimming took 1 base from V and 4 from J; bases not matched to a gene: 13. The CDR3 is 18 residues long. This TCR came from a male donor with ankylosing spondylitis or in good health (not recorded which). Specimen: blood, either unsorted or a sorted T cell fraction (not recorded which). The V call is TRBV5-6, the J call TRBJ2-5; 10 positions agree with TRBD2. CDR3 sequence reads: CASSLYKREGRVVETQYF. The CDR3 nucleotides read TGTGCCAGCAGCTTGTATAAGCGGGAGGGCCGGGTGGTAGAGACCCAGTACTTC.